The rows below give T cell receptor beta chains drawn from one sample of a study of blood T cells in healthy people across ages. Each CDR3 protein gets one entry after TCRdb re-called the 5' RACE reads with MiXCR. The sample consists of more than 1.4 million distinct CDR3 sequences, around 42% of them appearing once. Sample: blood. The receptors were sampled from a woman aged 18-29 years in good health. Each CDR3 is given with its conserved first and last residue.

V gene: TRBV5-6; CDR3 protein: CASSWGSAQPQHF
V gene: TRBV6-5; CDR3 protein: CASSYSGPAELYEQYF
V gene: TRBV4-1; CDR3 protein: CASSLDRSDEKLFF
V gene: TRBV20-1; CDR3 protein: CSGFPKYTDTQYF
V gene: TRBV20-1; CDR3 protein: CSASSPGTGKGTEAFF
V gene: TRBV5-1; CDR3 protein: CASSSVVANTGELFF
V gene: TRBV9; CDR3 protein: CASSVGQQEAFF
V gene: TRBV6-6; CDR3 protein: CASSYYPSSYEQYF
V gene: TRBV5-1; CDR3 protein: CASSLASGGLRTDTQYF
V gene: TRBV30; CDR3 protein: CACEVGPKRTDTQYF
V gene: TRBV29-1; CDR3 protein: CSVEDPKGTEADTQYF
V gene: TRBV13; CDR3 protein: CASSPRDRDPGANVLTF
V gene: TRBV25-1; CDR3 protein: CASREAHTEAFF
V gene: TRBV16; CDR3 protein: CASSLSQGSTNTEAFF
V gene: TRBV6-1; CDR3 protein: CASSPGQSYIAKNIRYF
V gene: TRBV27; CDR3 protein: CASSFNSVAGANEQYF
V gene: TRBV20-1; CDR3 protein: CSAGRGLGYSSTDTQYF